Listed here are 18 T cell receptor beta chains from one sample, sequenced in a study of a mutant IDH1 vaccine in newly diagnosed glioma. Stated time point: week 5, during vaccination. Alongside topical imiquimod, each dose of vaccine comprised 300 ug of mutant IDH1 20-mer peptide. Profiling relied on immunoSEQ multiplex PCR, and the TCRdb table lists in-frame clones only, not all of them. Among 45,000 to 60,000 clones, approximately 78% were seen once, and the ten largest hold about 5.2%. Their antigens remain unidentified. This material consisted of PBMCs, taken from a glioma patient whose treatment included an IDH1 peptide vaccine. These TCRs come from a man in his forties or fifties with glioma.

The chain joins TRBV19 to TRBJ2-6, with no clear D. Trimming removed 5 bases from V and 2 bases from J, with 4 bases in between. The CDR3 runs to 13 residues. Germline CDR1 is LNHDA and CDR2 is SQIVND (reference sequence). DNA for the CDR3: TGTGCCAGTAGTGTCACTGGGGCCAACGTCCTGACTTTC. Protein: CASSVTGANVLTF.

V gene TRBV19 combines with J gene TRBJ2-7; 9 bases are a match to TRBD2. From germline, CDR1 is LNHDA and CDR2 SQIVND (reference sequence). The V segment lost 2 bases and the J segment 4 bases; nucleotides outside the gene matches: 3. CDR3 length: 14 residues. The CDR3 protein is CASSITSGLYEQYF. DNA of the CDR3: TGTGCCAGTAGTATAACTAGCGGGCTTTACGAGCAGTACTTC.

The genes are TRBV6-5 and TRBJ1-1; D gene uncertain. Between the trimmed V and J ends, which lost 6 bases and 7 bases, there was a span of 9 bases. Germline CDR1 and CDR2: MNHEY and SVGAGI. The CDR3 length is 11 residues. CDR3 coding DNA: TGTGCCAGCAGGTCAGCCTTTGAAGCTTTCTTT. It codes for CASRSAFEAFF.

The V gene is TRBV2, the J gene TRBJ1-1, with a possible D match to TRBD1 (5 bases). The CDR3 contains 12 residues. CDR1 is SNHLY and CDR2 is FYNNEI in the germline V gene. Trimming removed 5 bases at V and 7 bases at J, with 11 bases between. The DNA of the CDR3 is TGTGCCAGCAGTACCGGGACGGGTGAAGCTTTCTTT. Amino acids: CASSTGTGEAFF.

The chain is built from TRBV10-3 and TRBJ2-3, with D maybe TRBD1 (5 bases). CDR1 and CDR2 from the germline V gene are ENHRY and SYGVKD. CDR3 size: 15 residues. The V end was cut by 6 bases, the J end by 0 bases, with 13 bases between. This CDR3 reads CAISDPDTSTDTQYF. The CDR3 DNA follows: TGTGCCATCAGCGACCCGGACACTAGCACAGATACGCAGTATTTT.

The gene calls are TRBV6-1 and TRBJ1-3; D ambiguous. V was cut by 2 bases and J by 0 bases, with 11 bases left in between. The germline gives CDR1 MNHNS, CDR2 SASEGT. The CDR3 is 16 amino acids. This chain's CDR3 is CASSERSGYSGNTIYF. For the CDR3, the DNA is TGTGCCAGCAGTGAAAGAAGTGGATACTCTGGAAACACCATATATTTT.

CDR3 coding DNA: TGTGCCAGCAGTCCCCTAACCGGGCTGGGGGGAGAGACCCAGTACTTC. Translation: CASSPLTGLGGETQYF. The V and J genes are TRBV28 and TRBJ2-5, with TRBD2 as a possible D gene (6 bases). This CDR3 has 16 amino acids. V was trimmed by 5 bases and J by 4 bases, leaving 20 bases between them. Germline assignment: CDR1 MDHEN and CDR2 SYDVKM.

The V call is TRBV10-3, the J call TRBJ1-6, with TRBD1 matching 8 bases. The V segment lost 3 bases and the J segment 7 bases; nucleotides outside the gene matches: 5. This CDR3 has 15 amino acids. Germline V lookup: CDR1 ENHRY, CDR2 SYGVKD. CDR3 in DNA: TGTGCCATCAGTGAACCAGACAGGGGCAATTCACCCCTCCACTTT. It encodes CAISEPDRGNSPLHF.

The rearrangement links TRBV4-3 to TRBJ1-2; 8 bases fit TRBD1. CDR1 LGHNA and CDR2 YSLEER come from the germline V gene. Trimming took 4 bases from V and 7 from J; bases not matched to a gene: 5. The CDR3 extends over 13 amino acids. CDR3 residues: CASSPGTGRGYTF. In nucleotides, the CDR3 is TGCGCCAGCAGCCCAGGGACAGGTCGTGGCTACACCTTC.

V gene TRBV19 combines with J gene TRBJ2-7; D possibly matches TRBD1 or TRBD2 (5 bases each). Trimming removed 2 bases from V and 3 bases from J, with 20 bases in between. CDR3 length equals 17 residues. The germline V gene encodes CDR1 LNHDA and CDR2 SQIVND (reference sequence). The CDR3 loop reads CASSISGQFGGGYEQYF. The CDR3 DNA reads TGTGCCAGTAGTATATCGGGGCAGTTCGGTGGGGGCTACGAGCAGTACTTC.

This clone was counted only a few times. J is TRBJ2-6 and V is TRBV6-5; possibly TRBD2 for D (5 bases). The CDR3 runs to 15 residues. Germline-derived CDR1 and CDR2 are MNHEY and SVGAGI. V lost 2 bases to trimming and J lost 0 bases, with 5 bases between them. The chain's CDR3 is CASSYGSSGANVLTF. DNA for the CDR3: TGTGCCAGCAGTTACGGGAGCTCTGGGGCCAACGTCCTGACTTTC.

Comments on this clone: Relative to the germline gene, one junction end is altered; a read error may explain this. The chain employs TRBV27 and TRBJ2-1, with 13 bases lining up with TRBD2. The CDR3 contains 14 residues. Germline loops: CDR1 MNHEY, CDR2 SMNVEV (reference sequence). The CDR3 coding sequence is TGTGCCAGCACCCGGACTAGCGGGGGACAGCAGTTGGTCTTC. This translates into CASTRTSGGQQLVF.

The chain is built from TRBV7-6 and TRBJ2-6; D is unclear. The germline gives CDR1 SGHVS, CDR2 FNYEAQ. This CDR3 contains 13 residues. The V end was cut by 5 bases, the J end by 0 bases, with 2 bases between. The CDR3, as DNA: TGTGCCAGCAGCGTCTCTGGGGCCAACGTCCTGACTTTC. Protein sequence: CASSVSGANVLTF.

The chain combines TRBV6-1 with TRBJ2-5; 9 bases are shared with TRBD2. CDR1 is MNHNS, CDR2 SASEGT, per germline. The CDR3 sequence is 15 residues long. V gave up 1 base and J gave up 9 bases; unmatched junction bases: 9. Here the CDR3 DNA reads TGTGCCAGCAGTGAAGGGGCTAGCGGGGAGTGGGCCCAGTACTTC. The encoded protein is CASSEGASGEWAQYF.

The chain is built from TRBV30 and TRBJ2-1; 7 bases align to TRBD2. Germline-derived CDR1 and CDR2 are GTSNPN and SVGIG (reference sequence). The CDR3 has 15 amino acids. V shed 1 base and J 7 bases; nucleotides not matched to a gene: 10. CDR3 loop: CAWSGIWASGNEQFF. The CDR3 DNA reads as TGTGCCTGGAGTGGTATTTGGGCTAGCGGAAATGAGCAGTTCTTC.

The rearrangement uses TRBV7-9 and TRBJ2-3, with 7 bases lining up with TRBD2. The junction had 2 bases not matched to a gene; V was cut back by 2 bases and J by 0 bases. The CDR3 spans 15 residues. Germline V CDR1 and CDR2: SEHNR, FQNEAQ (reference sequence). CDR3 in DNA: TGTGCCAGCAGCTTAATTAGCGGGAGCACAGATACGCAGTATTTT. Translation: CASSLISGSTDTQYF. Full variable domain (remainder filled in from reference TRBV7-9 and TRBJ2-3): DTGVSQNPRHKITKRGQNVTFRCDPISEHNRLYWYRQTLGQGPEFLTYFQNEAQLEKSRLLSDRFSAERPKGSFSTLEIQRTEQGDSAMYLCASSLISGSTDTQYFGPGTRLTVL.

The chain has TRBV10-1 and TRBJ2-5; TRBD1 matches 8 bases. Trimming at V came to 4 bases and at J to 5 bases, leaving 12 bases not matched to a gene. This CDR3 region has 16 residues. Germline CDR1 is WNHNN and CDR2 is SYGVQD (reference sequence). CDR3: CASSGGGRGLKETQYF. The CDR3 DNA is TGCGCCAGCAGTGGGGGAGGCAGGGGGCTGAAGGAGACCCAGTACTTC.

A single count supports this clone. This chain connects TRBV19 to TRBJ2-1, with D unresolved. CDR1 is LNHDA, CDR2 SQIVND, per germline (reference sequence). The CDR3 consists of 14 residues. Between the trimmed V and J ends, which lost 1 base and 2 bases, there was a span of 6 bases. CDR3 protein: CASSIAGPYNEQFF. DNA for the CDR3: TGTGCCAGTAGTATAGCTGGACCCTACAATGAGCAGTTCTTC.